The 9 T cell receptor beta chains below were found in one sample sequenced in a study of prognosis after radiotherapy for stage I lung cancer. Genomic DNA yielded TCR beta CDR3, amplified by two-round multiplex PCR. Gene-specific primers for each TRBV and TRBJ gene drove first-round PCR. TCRdb reanalysed the multiplex PCR reads using MiXCR and keeps one entry per CDR3 protein. The table includes around 51,000 distinct CDR3 sequences, 30% to 35% detected once. The sequencing used PBMCs, collected before or after stereotactic body radiation therapy (not recorded which). Receptors were obtained from a donor aged 50 or older with non-small cell lung cancer.

This clonotype was seen ten or more times. V and J are TRBV5-4 and TRBJ1-1; the D is unclear. In germline, CDR1 is SGHNT, CDR2 YYREEE (reference sequence). The CDR3 consists of 14 residues. Trimming removed 4 bases from V and 1 base from J, with 11 bases in between. The CDR3 region has the DNA TGTGCCAGCAGCCCGGCGCTGGCGAACACTGAAGCTTTCTTT. Translating gives CASSPALANTEAFF.

This clonotype has at least ten counts. The chain couples TRBV9 to TRBJ2-1; TRBD2 matches 9 bases. The CDR3 spans 15 residues. The germline gives CDR1 SGDLS, CDR2 YYNGEE. J lost 3 bases, V lost 1 base, and 2 bases had no gene match. CDR3 loop: CASSVRLADYNEQFF. CDR3 coding DNA: TGTGCCAGCAGCGTAAGACTAGCGGACTACAATGAGCAGTTCTTC. Full variable domain (outside the CDR3, taken from reference TRBV9 and TRBJ2-1): DSGVTQTPKHLITATGQRVTLRCSPRSGDLSVYWYQQSLDQGLQFLIQYYNGEERAKGNILERFSAQQFPDLHSELNLSSLELGDSALYFCASSVRLADYNEQFFGPGTRLTVL.

As for this clonotype: This may be a read error, as it is one base from a much larger clone. The missing conserved phenylalanine or tryptophan at the end of this CDR3 makes a read error likely. This sequence joins TRBV6-2 or TRBV6-3 and TRBJ2-5, with no clear D. CDR1 MNHEY and CDR2 SVGEGT come from the germline V gene. CDR3 length: 13 amino acids. The V end was cut by 4 bases, the J end by 0 bases, with 6 bases between. The CDR3 DNA sequence: TGTGCCAGCAGTTTTCGAGACCAAGAGACCCAGTACTCC. Protein product: CASSFRDQETQYS.

Notes on this clonotype: Relative to the germline gene, one junction end is altered; a read error may explain this. The chain recombines TRBV18 with TRBJ1-2, with D hard to call. There are 12 residues in the CDR3. Germline V CDR1 and CDR2: KGHSH, LQKENI. CDR3 amino acids: CVSSHVPYGYTF. The CDR3 DNA reads TGCGTTAGCTCACACGTGCCGTATGGCTACACCTTC.

As to this clonotype: The junction and the germline gene differ at one end; a read error may be behind it. V usage is TRBV5-5 and J usage is TRBJ2-3; D is perhaps TRBD2 (5 bases). This CDR3 is built from 15 residues. Germline CDR1 SGHKS, CDR2 YYEKEE (reference sequence). The chain's CDR3 is CASRLGDSWTDTQYF. In DNA form, the CDR3 reads TGTGCCAGCAGATTGGGAGACTCCTGGACAGATACGCAGTATTTT. Based on the CDR3 plus reference TRBV5-5 and TRBJ2-3, the full variable domain is DAGVTQSPTHLIKTRGQQVTLRCSPISGHKSVSWYQQVLGQGPQFIFQYYEKEERGRGNFPDRFSARQFPNYSSELNVNALLLGDSALYLCASRLGDSWTDTQYFGPGTRLTVL.

Note on this clonotype: A read error may explain this, as a much larger clone is one base away. The chain joins TRBV6-2 or TRBV6-3 to TRBJ1-1; 7 nucleotides match TRBD1. Germline values: CDR1 MNHEY, CDR2 SVGEGT. This CDR3 spans 14 amino acids. Here the CDR3 DNA reads TGTGCCAGCAGCGGGGGACAGCTGAACACTGAATCTTTCTTT. Protein sequence: CASSGGQLNTESFF.

This clonotype is medium-sized by share. This rearrangement joins TRBV11-2 to TRBJ2-1; 12 bases match TRBD2. The CDR3 has 14 amino acids. V dropped 5 bases and J dropped 7; count of bases not matched to a gene: 3. Germline values: CDR1 SGHAT, CDR2 FQNNGV. The CDR3 protein is CASSRTSGENEQFF. CDR3 nucleotides: TGTGCCAGCAGCCGGACTAGCGGGGAGAATGAGCAGTTCTTC.

As regards this clonotype: This clone may be a read error of a much larger clone one base away. The chain employs TRBV20-1 and TRBJ2-5; D not certain. Germline assignment: CDR1 DFQATT and CDR2 SNEGSKA (reference sequence). CDR3 size: 13 residues. For the CDR3, the DNA is TGCAGTGCTAGAGTTTCAGTTGGAGAGACCCGGTACTTC. Translating it yields CSARVSVGETRYF.

This clonotype was seen repeatedly, ten times or more. In nucleotides, the CDR3 is TGTGCCAGCAGTAAAGGCAGGGGCGAAGGCTACACCTTC. This gives the protein CASSKGRGEGYTF. V gene TRBV6-1 combines with J gene TRBJ1-2; tentatively, D is TRBD1 (6 bases). Per the germline V gene, CDR1 is MNHNS and CDR2 is SASEGT. V gave up 5 bases and J gave up 8 bases, with 15 bases separating them. This CDR3 has 13 residues.